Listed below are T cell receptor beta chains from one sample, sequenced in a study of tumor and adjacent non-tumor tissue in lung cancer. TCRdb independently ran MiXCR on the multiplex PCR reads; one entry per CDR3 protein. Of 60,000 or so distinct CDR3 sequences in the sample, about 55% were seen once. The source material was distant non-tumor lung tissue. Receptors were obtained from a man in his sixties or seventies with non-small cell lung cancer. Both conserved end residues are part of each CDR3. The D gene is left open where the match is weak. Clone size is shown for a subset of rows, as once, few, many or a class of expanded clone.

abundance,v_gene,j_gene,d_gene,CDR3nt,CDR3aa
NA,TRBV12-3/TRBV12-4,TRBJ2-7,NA,TGCGCCAGCACCTACTCCAGAGAAGACGAGCAGTACTTC,CASTYSREDEQYF
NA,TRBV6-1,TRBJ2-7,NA,TGTGCCAGCGGGAATGGCGCAGGGCTCCATAACTACGTGCAGTACTTC,CASGNGAGLHNYVQYF
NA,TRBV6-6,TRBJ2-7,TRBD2,TGTGCCAGCAGTTACGACTCGATTAGCGGGAGGTTTCCTCCTAACTACGAGCAGTACTTC,CASSYDSISGRFPPNYEQYF
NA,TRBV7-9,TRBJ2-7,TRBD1,TGTGCCAGCAGCTGGGACAGGGGTTACGAGCAGTACTTC,CASSWDRGYEQYF
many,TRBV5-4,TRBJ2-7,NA,TGTGCCAGCAGCTCTGGAGGGGCCGACAGGGCCGAGCAGTACTTC,CASSSGGADRAEQYF
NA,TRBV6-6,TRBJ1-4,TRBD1,TGTGCCAGGAGAGACAGGGGCCATGATGAAAAACTGTTTTTT,CARRDRGHDEKLFF
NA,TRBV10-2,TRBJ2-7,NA,TGCGCCAGCGGCCTACAAAAGTACGAGCAGTACTTC,CASGLQKYEQYF
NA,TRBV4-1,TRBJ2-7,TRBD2,TGCGCCAACAGCCCAGTACCGAGCGGGACGAGTTCCTACGAGCAGTACTTC,CANSPVPSGTSSYEQYF
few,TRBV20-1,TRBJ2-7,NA,TGCAGTGCCAACAGCTACGAGCAGTACTTC,CSANSYEQYF
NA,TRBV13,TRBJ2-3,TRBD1,TGTGCCATCAGCCTGGGACAGGGATCAGATACGCAGTATTTT,CAISLGQGSDTQYF
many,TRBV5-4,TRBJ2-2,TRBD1,TGTGCCAGCAGCTTGGCTAGGGGGCTAAGCACCGGGGAGCTGTTTTTT,CASSLARGLSTGELFF
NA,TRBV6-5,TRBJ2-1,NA,TGTGTCAGCAGGCTGACAGGGAGGAACAATGAGCAGTTCTTC,CVSRLTGRNNEQFF
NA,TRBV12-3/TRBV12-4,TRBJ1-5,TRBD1,TGTGCCAGCAGTTTGGGACAGGGTTTGGGCAATCAGTCCCAGCATTTT,CASSLGQGLGNQSQHF
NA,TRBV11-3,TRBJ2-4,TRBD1,TGTGCCAGCAGCTTGGACAGGGGTAACTCCAAAAACATTCATTACTTC,CASSLDRGNSKNIHYF
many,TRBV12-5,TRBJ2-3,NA,TGTGCTAGTGGTTGGGGCTCCACAGATACGCAGTATTTT,CASGWGSTDTQYF
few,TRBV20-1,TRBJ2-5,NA,TGCAGTGCTAGAGTAGGGCAGTACCAAGAGGCCCAGTACTTC,CSARVGQYQEAQYF
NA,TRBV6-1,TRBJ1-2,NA,TGTGCCAGCAGAGTTCTCATTGGGGAGGCCACACCGGGCCTTAGCTACACCTTC,CASRVLIGEATPGLSYTF
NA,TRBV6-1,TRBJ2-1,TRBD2,TGTGCCAGTAGTGGACTAGCGGCGATCAATGAGCAGTTCTTC,CASSGLAAINEQFF
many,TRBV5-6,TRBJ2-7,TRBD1,TGTGCCAGCAGCCGGGACAGGGACCACGAGCAGTACTTC,CASSRDRDHEQYF
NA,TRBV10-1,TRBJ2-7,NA,TGCGCCAGCAGTGTCCGACAGGGAGGCGAACGGTACTTC,CASSVRQGGERYF
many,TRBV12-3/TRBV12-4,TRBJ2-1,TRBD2,TGTGCCAGCAGTTTTAGCGGGGGGGCCGGTAATGAGCAGTTCTTC,CASSFSGGAGNEQFF
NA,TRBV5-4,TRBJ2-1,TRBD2,TGCGCCAGCAGCAGGGCGAGCGGGGGGGAGTACGATGAGCAGCTCTTC,CASSRASGGEYDEQLF
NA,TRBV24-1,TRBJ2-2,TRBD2,TGTGCCACCAGTGATTTGCTAGCGGGAGGAGCGAACACCGGGGAGCTGTTTTTT,CATSDLLAGGANTGELFF
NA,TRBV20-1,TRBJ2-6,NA,TGCAGTGCTAGCCCTACAGAGCCTGGGGCCAACGTCATGACTTTC,CSASPTEPGANVMTF
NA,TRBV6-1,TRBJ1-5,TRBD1,TGTGCCAACAGCGAGAACCACAGGGGTGGGGCCATTCAGCCCCAGCATTTT,CANSENHRGGAIQPQHF
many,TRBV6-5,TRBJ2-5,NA,TGTGCCAGCAGTTATCAGGGGATGTACCAAGAGACCCAGTACTTC,CASSYQGMYQETQYF
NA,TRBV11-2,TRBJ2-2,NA,TGTGCCAGCGGGACCACTAACACCGAGGGGCTGTTTTTT,CASGTTNTEGLFF
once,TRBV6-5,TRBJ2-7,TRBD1,TGTGCCGGCAGTTACCGCGCCGGGACAGGCGGTCGGAAGCAGTACTTC,CAGSYRAGTGGRKQYF
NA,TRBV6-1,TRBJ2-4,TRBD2,TGTGCCAGCAGTGAAGTAGGGCTAGCGGGAGTAGAAACAGACATTCAGTGCTTC,CASSEVGLAGVETDIQCF
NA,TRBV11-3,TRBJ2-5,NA,TGTGGCAGCAGCCCAGGCTTGGGAGAGACCCAGTACTTC,CGSSPGLGETQYF
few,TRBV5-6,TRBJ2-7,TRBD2,TGTGCCAGCAGCTTTACTAGCGACTACGAGCAGTACTTC,CASSFTSDYEQYF
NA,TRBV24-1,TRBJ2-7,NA,TGTGCCACCAGTGATCAGTCTGAGGAAAGGGACTACGAGCAGTACTTC,CATSDQSEERDYEQYF
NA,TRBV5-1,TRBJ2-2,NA,TGCACCAGCAGCACACAGGACACCGGGGAGCTGTTTTTT,CTSSTQDTGELFF
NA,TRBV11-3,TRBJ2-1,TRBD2,TGTGCCAGAAGCCTTCTAGCGGAGGTTAACAATAAGCAGTTCTTC,CARSLLAEVNNKQFF
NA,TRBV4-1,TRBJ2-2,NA,TGCACCAGCAGCCAAGAGAGGCTGAACAGCGGGGAGCTGTTTTTT,CTSSQERLNSGELFF
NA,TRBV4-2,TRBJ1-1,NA,TGTGCCAGCAACCAACACGGGGGTACTGAAGCTTTCTTT,CASNQHGGTEAFF
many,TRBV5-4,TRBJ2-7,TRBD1,TGTGCCAGCAGCTCCCAGGGGGACGAGCAGTACTTC,CASSSQGDEQYF
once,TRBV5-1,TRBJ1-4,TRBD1,TGCGCCAGCAGCCAGGGACAGGGCCATGAAAAACTGTTTTTT,CASSQGQGHEKLFF
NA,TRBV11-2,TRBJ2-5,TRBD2,TGTGCCAGCAGCCCCTGGGAGGGCCAAGGGACCCAGCACTTC,CASSPWEGQGTQHF
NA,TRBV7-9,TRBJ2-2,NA,TGCGCCAGCAGCTTATTCAGAACGGCCGGGGAGCTGTTTTTT,CASSLFRTAGELFF
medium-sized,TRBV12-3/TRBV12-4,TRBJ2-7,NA,TGTGCCAGCAGTCCAGGGACCGGGAGCTCCTACGAGCAGTACTTC,CASSPGTGSSYEQYF
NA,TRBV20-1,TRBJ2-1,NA,TGCAGTGCTAGTCAGCGGGCCGATAATGAGCAGTTCTTC,CSASQRADNEQFF
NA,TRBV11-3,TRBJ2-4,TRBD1,TGTGACAGCAGCTTGAACAGGGGTAAGTCCAAAACCATTCAGTACTTC,CDSSLNRGKSKTIQYF
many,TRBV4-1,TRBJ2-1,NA,TGCGCCAGCAGCAAAGAAAGGGCAGGTAATGAGCAGTTCTTC,CASSKERAGNEQFF
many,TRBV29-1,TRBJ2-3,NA,TGCAGCGTTGATCAGGGAGCAAGCACAGATACGCAGTATTTT,CSVDQGASTDTQYF
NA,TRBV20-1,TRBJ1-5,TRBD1,TGCAGTGCTAGACCGTACAGGGGGCCAAAGGCTCAGCCCCAGCATTTT,CSARPYRGPKAQPQHF
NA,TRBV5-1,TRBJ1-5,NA,TGCGCCAGCAGGGTCTCAGCATGCACAGATACGCAGCATTTT,CASRVSACTDTQHF
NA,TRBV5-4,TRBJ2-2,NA,TGTGCCAGCAGCTTTCCGGGGACGACCGGGGAGCTGTTTTTT,CASSFPGTTGELFF
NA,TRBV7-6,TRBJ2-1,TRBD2,TGTGCCAGCAGCTTAGGGACTAGCGGGAGTGACAATGAGCAGTTCTTC,CASSLGTSGSDNEQFF
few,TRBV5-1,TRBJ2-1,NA,TGCGTCAGCAGCTCCTCTGCCGCAAGTTACAATGAGCAGTTCTTC,CVSSSSAASYNEQFF